One T cell receptor (beta chain) is described in this entry. The sample comes from a study of CD8 T cells in Susac syndrome. Study context: Treatment at blood withdrawal was none, corticosteroids, or intravenous immunoglobulin alone in Susac syndrome patients.

Trimming pared 1 base from V and 4 bases from J, leaving 18 bases between. CDR3 size: 16 residues. Germline loops: CDR1 DFQATT, CDR2 SNEGSKA (reference sequence). It was with random hexamers that about 0.45 to 1 ug RNA was reverse transcribed. MiXCR, run by TCRdb on the immunoSEQ multiplex PCR reads, gives a single entry per CDR3 protein. The sample yields some 200,000 distinct CDR3 sequences, around 95% seen once. The sequencing input was CD4+ T cells from PBMCs. The source is a human donor with Susac syndrome. The rearrangement joins TRBV20-1 to TRBJ2-3; possibly TRBD1 for D (6 bases). The CDR3 region is CSARGLPAGDPDTQYF. The CDR3 region has the DNA TGCAGTGCTAGAGGGCTCCCGGCAGGGGATCCAGATACGCAGTATTTT.